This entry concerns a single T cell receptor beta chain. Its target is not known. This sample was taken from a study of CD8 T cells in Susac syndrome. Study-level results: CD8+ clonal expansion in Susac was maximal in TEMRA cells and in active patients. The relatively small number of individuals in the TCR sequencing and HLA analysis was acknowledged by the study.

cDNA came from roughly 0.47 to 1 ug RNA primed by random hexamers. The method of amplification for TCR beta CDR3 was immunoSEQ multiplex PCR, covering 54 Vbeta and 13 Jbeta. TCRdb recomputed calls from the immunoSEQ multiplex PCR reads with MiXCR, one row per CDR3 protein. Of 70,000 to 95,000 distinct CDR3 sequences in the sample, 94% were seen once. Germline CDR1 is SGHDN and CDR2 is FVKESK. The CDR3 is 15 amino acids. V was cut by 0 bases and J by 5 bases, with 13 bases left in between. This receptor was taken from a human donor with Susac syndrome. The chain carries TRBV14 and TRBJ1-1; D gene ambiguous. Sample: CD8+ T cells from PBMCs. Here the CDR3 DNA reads TGTGCCAGCAGCCAAGAATGGCAGATAGCAACTGAAGCTTTCTTT. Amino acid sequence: CASSQEWQIATEAFF.